The 26 T cell receptor beta chains below come from one sample, sequenced in a study of monozygotic twins with inflammatory bowel disease. Using the 5' RACE reads, TCRdb records one entry per CDR3 protein without DNA. In total, the table holds hundreds of thousands of distinct CDR3 sequences. Material: blood. The source of these receptors is a human donor with ulcerative colitis or Crohn's disease, or a healthy co-twin of an affected twin (not recorded which).

The gene calls are TRBV18 and TRBJ2-7. Germline assignment: CDR1 KGHSH and CDR2 LQKENI. The CDR3 has 14 residues. CDR3 sequence: CASSTPGGWGEQYF.

The gene calls are TRBV18 and TRBJ2-5; with no DNA, the TCRdb D assignment of TRBD1 cannot be verified. Germline assignment: CDR1 KGHSH and CDR2 LQKENI. The CDR3 has 15 amino acids. CDR3 residues: CASSFRQGNQETQYF.

The V gene is TRBV20-1, the J gene TRBJ1-6. Germline CDR1 and CDR2: DFQATT and SNEGSKA (reference sequence). The CDR3 contains 14 residues. CDR3 region: CSAREAGTNSPLHF.

The chain carries TRBV10-3 and TRBJ2-6; TCRdb outputs TRBD1, but without DNA this stays unchecked. The CDR3 totals 18 residues. In germline, CDR1 is ENHRY, CDR2 SYGVKD. CDR3 sequence reads: CAISVTGGTGSGANVLTF.

The CDR3 loop is CASTPLGGANTEAFF. The chain employs TRBV28 and TRBJ1-1. The CDR3 runs 15 residues. The germline gives CDR1 MDHEN, CDR2 SYDVKM.

The chain is built from TRBV18 and TRBJ1-1. CDR1 is KGHSH and CDR2 is LQKENI in the germline V gene. The CDR3 has 14 residues. The CDR3 spells CASSPGLSDTEAFF. Using reference TRBV18 and TRBJ1-1 for the parts outside the CDR3, the full variable domain is NAGVMQNPRHLVRRRGQEARLRCSPMKGHSHVYWYRQLPEEGLKFMVYLQKENIIDESGMPKERFSAEFPKEGPSILRIQQVVRGDSAAYFCASSPGLSDTEAFFGQGTRLTVV.

The J gene is TRBJ2-2, the V gene TRBV6-4; TCRdb returns TRBD2, unconfirmable since there is no DNA. CDR1 is MRHNA, CDR2 SNTAGT, per germline. The CDR3 runs to 14 residues. The CDR3 protein is CASKEGLVTGELFF.

Here the CDR3 reads CATRGGDGVEQYF. The chain carries TRBV12-3 or TRBV12-4 and TRBJ2-7; TCRdb reports TRBD1, a call that lacks DNA to check it against. The CDR3 is 13 residues long.

The J gene is TRBJ2-2, the V gene TRBV7-2; TCRdb proposes TRBD1, but this gene call is untestable without DNA. From germline, CDR1 is SGHTA and CDR2 FQGNSA. The CDR3 length is 17 residues. CDR3 amino acids: CASSLYPGHRDAGELFF. The whole variable domain, filled in from reference TRBV7-2 and TRBJ2-2, reads GAGVSQSPSNKVTEKGKDVELRCDPISGHTALYWYRQSLGQGLEFLIYFQGNSAPDKSGLPSDRFSAERTGGSVSTLTIQRTQQEDSAVYLCASSLYPGHRDAGELFFGEGSRLTVL.

The chain combines TRBV20-1 with TRBJ1-2; the TCRdb call, TRBD1, lacks DNA for checking. The CDR3 contains 17 residues. Germline lookup yields CDR1 DFQATT and CDR2 SNEGSKA (reference sequence). CDR3: CSAREVTGLSANYGYTF.

The V gene is TRBV10-3, the J gene TRBJ1-5. Looked up from germline, CDR1 is ENHRY and CDR2 is SYGVKD. The CDR3 spans 12 residues. The CDR3 is CAISEPDQPQHF.

V usage is TRBV12-3 or TRBV12-4 and J usage is TRBJ1-2. The CDR3 sequence is 14 residues long. CDR3 sequence: CASSLVRGLHGYTF.

CDR3 in amino acids: CAISNSYEQYF. The rearrangement uses TRBV10-3 and TRBJ2-7. Germline lookup yields CDR1 ENHRY and CDR2 SYGVKD. This CDR3 comprises 11 residues.

V is TRBV5-1 and J is TRBJ1-1; the TCRdb call, TRBD1, lacks DNA for checking. This CDR3 region has 15 residues. CDR1 and CDR2 from the germline V gene are SGHRS and YFSETQ. CDR3 sequence reads: CASSLTGQGFAEAFF. Drawing the rest from reference TRBV5-1 and TRBJ1-1, the complete variable domain is KAGVTQTPRYLIKTRGQQVTLSCSPISGHRSVSWYQQTPGQGLQFLFEYFSETQRNKGNFPGRFSGRQFSNSRSEMNVSTLELGDSALYLCASSLTGQGFAEAFFGQGTRLTVV.

The chain is built from TRBV29-1 and TRBJ1-2. The CDR3 sequence is 12 residues long. CDR1 and CDR2 (germline): SQVTM, ANQGSEA. CDR3 loop: CSVSPGDYGYTF.

V is TRBV9 and J is TRBJ2-3; the TCRdb D gene call, TRBD1, has no DNA to confirm it. CDR1 is SGDLS, CDR2 YYNGEE, per germline. This CDR3 comprises 11 residues. The CDR3 region is CASSVGGRQYF.

This chain joins TRBV7-6 and TRBJ2-2; the D call from TCRdb, TRBD2, cannot be confirmed without DNA. CDR3 length: 17 residues. CDR1 SGHVS and CDR2 FNYEAQ come from the germline V gene. CDR3 protein: CASRPGLAGGPTGELFF.

The chain combines TRBV12-3 or TRBV12-4 with TRBJ2-3. The CDR3 is 14 amino acids. The CDR3 here is CASSSSIVPDTQYF.

The V call is TRBV5-1, the J call TRBJ2-6. The CDR3 runs to 15 residues. Germline assignment: CDR1 SGHRS and CDR2 YFSETQ. CDR3 region: CASSSMSSGANVLTF.

The chain joins TRBV28 to TRBJ2-3; TCRdb calls TRBD2, which cannot be checked without DNA. The CDR3 is made up of 15 amino acids. The V gene's germline CDR1 is MDHEN and CDR2 SYDVKM. CDR3 sequence reads: CASSSLAGAGDTQYF.

The genes are TRBV7-3 and TRBJ2-2. The CDR3 runs 14 residues. The V gene's germline CDR1 is SGHTA and CDR2 FQGTGA. CDR3 region: CASSPQILAGELFF.

CDR3 sequence reads: CASSLAILNQPQHF. This sequence joins TRBV7-2 and TRBJ1-5. Germline values: CDR1 SGHTA, CDR2 FQGNSA. CDR3 length: 14 residues.

This sequence joins TRBV5-5 and TRBJ2-7; TCRdb designates TRBD1, a call that cannot be tested without DNA. Germline loops: CDR1 SGHKS, CDR2 YYEKEE (reference sequence). This CDR3 is 15 amino acids long. CDR3 region: CASSVRDRGTYEQYF.

The gene calls are TRBV19 and TRBJ2-5. CDR1 and CDR2 from the germline V gene are LNHDA and SQIVND (reference sequence). The CDR3 loop spans 17 amino acids. CDR3 residues: CASSIALGEGNQETQYF. The variable domain in full, with the rest retrieved from reference TRBV19 and TRBJ2-5, is DGGITQSPKYLFRKEGQNVTLSCEQNLNHDAMYWYRQDPGQGLRLIYYSQIVNDFQKGDIAEGYSVSREKKESFPLTVTSAQKNPTAFYLCASSIALGEGNQETQYFGPGTRLLVL.

The chain combines TRBV18 with TRBJ2-5; the TCRdb D gene call, TRBD1, has no DNA to confirm it. CDR1 and CDR2 (germline): KGHSH, LQKENI. CDR3 length: 18 residues. CDR3 in amino acids: CASSPMFPGQASQETQYF.

The gene calls are TRBV10-3 and TRBJ2-1; with no DNA, the TCRdb D assignment of TRBD2 cannot be verified. The germline V gene encodes CDR1 ENHRY and CDR2 SYGVKD. This CDR3 is built from 15 residues. The CDR3 spells CAISESVAVHNEQFF.